The 30 T cell receptor beta chains reported below all come from one sample, sequenced in a study of shared clonotypes between healthy human individuals. Repertoires were generated with immunoSEQ multiplex PCR, while TCRdb's copy carries only in-frame clones and drops some. Of around 2.1 million clones in the sample, about 92% were seen once. Terminally differentiated effector memory CD45RA+ cells were excluded by CCR7 positive selection of CD45RO-negative cells. The sequenced material came from naive CD8+ T cells from PBMCs. All receptors derive from a young man in good health. Some clones in this sample may be carry-over from other donors' samples.

The V call is TRBV19, the J call TRBJ2-1; tentatively, D is TRBD2 (6 bases). This CDR3 contains 14 residues. V was shortened by 5 bases and J by 6 bases, with 14 bases between the two germline ends. The V gene's germline CDR1 is LNHDA and CDR2 SQIVND (reference sequence). The CDR3 DNA reads as TGTGCCAGTAGTCCGCGGGACTCCCTCAATGAGCAGTTCTTC. The encoded protein is CASSPRDSLNEQFF.

The chain carries TRBV6-5 and TRBJ1-1, with D perhaps TRBD1 (6 bases). V shed 4 bases and J shed 7 bases, with 22 bases lying between them. This CDR3 spans 16 amino acids. Germline V CDR1 and CDR2: MNHEY, SVGAGI. CDR3 coding DNA: TGTGCCAGCAGTTGGGGAAGTGTTGAGACAGGCGTTGAAGCTTTCTTT. Amino acids: CASSWGSVETGVEAFF.

The chain uses TRBV6-5 and TRBJ1-2, with D perhaps TRBD1 (5 bases). CDR1 is MNHEY and CDR2 is SVGAGI in the germline V gene. CDR3 length equals 14 residues. The V gene lost 5 bases and the J gene lost 1 base, with 11 bases spanning the gap. The CDR3 loop is CASSPSGHNYGYTF. As DNA, the CDR3 is TGTGCCAGCAGTCCGTCAGGGCATAACTATGGCTACACCTTC.

On this clone: This sample also contains other DNA sequences that code for the same CDR3. The chain links TRBV19 to TRBJ2-1; no clear D. The V end lost 1 base, the J end lost 3 bases, and 10 bases lay between the germline ends. Germline V gives CDR1 LNHDA, CDR2 SQIVND (reference sequence). The CDR3 runs 15 residues. CDR3 DNA sequence: TGTGCCAGTAGTATAGGGGTGGGTTACTACAATGAGCAGTTCTTC. This translates into CASSIGVGYYNEQFF.

This chain joins TRBV29-1 and TRBJ1-1, with D possibly TRBD1 on 5 matching bases. Trimming took off 2 bases at V and 4 bases at J, with 14 bases between the two ends. Germline CDR1 is SQVTM and CDR2 is ANQGSEA. CDR3 length: 14 residues. The CDR3 spells CSVELRGGGTEAFF. The DNA of the CDR3 is TGCAGCGTTGAACTCCGGGGGGGTGGCACTGAAGCTTTCTTT.

V usage is TRBV28 and J usage is TRBJ1-1, with a weak D call TRBD1 (5 bases). Germline V gene sequence: CDR1 MDHEN, CDR2 SYDVKM. Trimming removed 3 bases at V and 6 bases at J, with 17 bases between. The CDR3 runs 15 residues. The CDR3 is CASSFSPGGSAEAFF. DNA for the CDR3: TGTGCCAGCAGTTTCTCTCCCGGGGGGTCGGCTGAAGCTTTCTTT.

The CDR3 loop is CASSLYLDYEQYF. DNA for the CDR3: TGTGCCAGCAGCTTATATCTGGATTACGAGCAGTACTTC. The genes are TRBV7-8 and TRBJ2-7, with D hard to call. The V gene's germline CDR1 is SGHVS and CDR2 FQNEAQ. The germline V and J ends were trimmed by 2 bases and 4 bases, with 9 bases remaining between them. The CDR3 loop spans 13 amino acids. The full variable domain, in which reference TRBV7-8 and TRBJ2-7 provide the parts outside the CDR3, is GAGVSQSPRYKVAKRGQDVALRCDPISGHVSLFWYQQALGQGPEFLTYFQNEAQLDKSGLPSDRFFAERPEGSVSTLKIQRTQQEDSAVYLCASSLYLDYEQYFGPGTRLTVT.

This chain uses TRBV2 with TRBJ2-5; the D gene is possibly TRBD1 (6 bases). The ends were cut back, 5 bases at V and 5 bases at J, with 24 bases in the middle. The CDR3 loop spans 17 amino acids. Germline CDR1 SNHLY, CDR2 FYNNEI. The CDR3 loop is CASSSPRDTGFEETQYF. The CDR3 DNA is TGTGCCAGCAGTTCCCCCCGGGACACCGGTTTTGAGGAGACCCAGTACTTC.

The chain links TRBV7-7 to TRBJ2-2, with TRBD2 as a possible D gene (6 bases). The CDR3 length is 13 residues. V shed 5 bases and J shed 6 bases, with 10 bases lying between them. Germline assignment: CDR1 SSHAT and CDR2 FNYEAQ (reference sequence). The CDR3 is CASSPGGAGELFF. The CDR3 DNA is TGTGCCAGCAGCCCAGGCGGGGCCGGGGAGCTGTTTTTT. Combining the CDR3 with reference TRBV7-7 and TRBJ2-2 gives the whole variable domain GAGVSQSPRYKVTKRGQDVTLRCDPISSHATLYWYQQALGQGPEFLTYFNYEAQPDKSGLPSDRFSAERPEGSISTLTIQRTEQRDSAMYRCASSPGGAGELFFGEGSRLTVL.

Comments on this clone: Other DNA sequences in the same sample also yield this CDR3. The V gene is TRBV29-1, the J gene TRBJ1-2, with TRBD1 matching 7 bases. This CDR3 is built from 13 residues. The germline V gene encodes CDR1 SQVTM and CDR2 ANQGSEA. The V and J ends lost 7 bases and 0 bases, in that order; junction bases with no gene match: 5. The CDR3 spells CSAAGGTNYGYTF. The CDR3 nucleotides are TGCAGCGCGGCAGGGGGTACTAACTATGGCTACACCTTC. Filled out from reference TRBV29-1 and TRBJ1-2, the complete variable domain reads SAVISQKPSRDICQRGTSLTIQCQVDSQVTMMFWYRQQPGQSLTLIATANQGSEATYESGFVIDKFPISRPNLTFSTLTVSNMSPEDSSIYLCSAAGGTNYGYTFGSGTRLTVV.

The CDR3 nucleotides read TGTGCCAGCAGTTCTCGTGGGGCCTATGGCTACACCTTC. This encodes CASSSRGAYGYTF. This chain links TRBV27 with TRBJ1-2; TRBD1 might be the D (5 bases). This CDR3 is built from 13 residues. Trimming removed 4 bases at V and 4 bases at J, with 10 bases between. Germline CDR1 is MNHEY and CDR2 is SMNVEV (reference sequence).

The chain combines TRBV6-5 with TRBJ2-7, with TRBD2 matching over 11 bases. Germline lookup yields CDR1 MNHEY and CDR2 SVGAGI. The CDR3 runs 14 residues. The ends lost 8 bases at V and 6 bases at J; junction bases unmatched: 9. CDR3 in DNA: TGTGCCAGCTGCGTAGCGGGAGGGGGCTTCGAGCAGTACTTC. The encoded protein is CASCVAGGGFEQYF.

This clone showed up just once. The rearrangement uses TRBV2 and TRBJ2-1, with TRBD2 identical over 10 bases. Germline CDR1 reads SNHLY; CDR2 reads FYNNEI. This CDR3 spans 15 amino acids. Trimming took 3 bases from V and 7 from J; bases not matched to a gene: 6. For the CDR3, the DNA is TGTGCCAGCAGTGATACTAGCGGGATTCGTAATGAGCAGTTCTTC. Translation gives CASSDTSGIRNEQFF.

Details on this clone: Other nucleotide sequences in the sample specify the same CDR3. The chain links TRBV19 to TRBJ1-1; 7 positions agree with TRBD1. Germline CDR1 reads LNHDA; CDR2 reads SQIVND (reference sequence). The CDR3 has 13 amino acids. With 6 bases clipped from V and 1 base from J, the junction kept 2 bases outside the gene matches. CDR3 sequence (DNA): TGTGCCAGTAGCGGGACAGCGAACACTGAAGCTTTCTTT. Amino acids: CASSGTANTEAFF.

The chain links TRBV5-1 to TRBJ2-2; unclear D gene. The germline V and J ends were trimmed by 0 bases and 7 bases, with 7 bases remaining between them. The CDR3 contains 13 residues. Germline CDR1 is SGHRS and CDR2 is YFSETQ. In DNA form, the CDR3 reads TGCGCCAGCAGCTTGGTAGGCGGCGGGGAGCTGTTTTTT. Translated, it gives CASSLVGGGELFF.

This clone has more than one count but fewer than ten. V and J are TRBV9 and TRBJ2-4; D remains unclear. The CDR3 loop spans 11 amino acids. Germline V CDR1 and CDR2: SGDLS, YYNGEE. The V gene lost 8 bases and the J gene lost 2 bases, with 5 bases spanning the gap. The CDR3 coding sequence is TGTGCCAGTCCTTCCAAAAACATTCAGTACTTC. Residues: CASPSKNIQYF.

V is TRBV6-7 and J is TRBJ1-5; TRBD1 is a possible D gene (6 bases). TRBV6-7 is an open reading frame whose function is uncertain. V lost 4 bases to trimming and J lost 10 bases, with 17 bases between them. The length of the CDR3 is 14 residues. This CDR3 reads CASSLQGGELPQHF. In DNA form, the CDR3 reads TGTGCCAGCAGTTTACAGGGCGGTGAGCTCCCCCAGCATTTT.

To note about this clone: Other nucleotide sequences from this sample produce the same CDR3. The chain employs TRBV6-5 and TRBJ2-7; D uncertain. The V gene's germline CDR1 is MNHEY and CDR2 SVGAGI. V shed 2 bases and J shed 2 bases, with 7 bases lying between them. The CDR3 runs to 13 residues. DNA for the CDR3: TGTGCCAGCAGTTACGGGCTAGCCTACGAGCAGTACTTC. Its translation is CASSYGLAYEQYF.

This clone occurred once. The chain is built from TRBV5-1 and TRBJ2-7, with 7 bases matching TRBD1. This CDR3 contains 18 residues. The germline V gene has CDR1 SGHRS and CDR2 YFSETQ. The ends lost 4 bases at V and 1 base at J; junction bases unmatched: 17. The CDR3, as DNA: TGCGCCAGCAGCCCATTCCCCGCTACCGGGACAGTTTCCTACGAGCAGTACTTC. Translating gives CASSPFPATGTVSYEQYF.

This chain links TRBV7-9 with TRBJ2-5, with 10 bases aligning to TRBD1. The V gene's germline CDR1 is SEHNR and CDR2 FQNEAQ (reference sequence). Germline trimming cut 4 bases from V and 4 bases from J; bases unmatched to any gene: 12. The length of the CDR3 is 17 residues. The CDR3 DNA follows: TGTGCCAGCAGCTCAACTCGGGACAGGGGATCGAGAGAGACCCAGTACTTC. Encoded protein: CASSSTRDRGSRETQYF.

This clone was seen only once. This CDR3 reads CASSPSTGRGYTF. CDR3 nucleotides: TGTGCCAGCTCACCATCAACAGGGAGAGGCTACACCTTC. The V gene is TRBV18, the J gene TRBJ1-2, with D possibly TRBD1 on 6 matching bases. Trimming pared 2 bases from V and 8 bases from J, leaving 12 bases between. The CDR3 has 13 residues. Germline CDR1 reads KGHSH; CDR2 reads LQKENI.

This rearrangement joins TRBV9 to TRBJ2-5, with 7 bases that match TRBD2. The CDR3 totals 16 residues. Germline CDR1 and CDR2: SGDLS and YYNGEE. V lost 4 bases to trimming and J lost 3 bases; unmatched junction nucleotides: 12. In DNA form, the CDR3 reads TGTGCCAGCAGCCACGACGAGGCGGGAGCAAAAGAGACCCAGTACTTC. Its protein is CASSHDEAGAKETQYF.

This rearrangement joins TRBV10-3 to TRBJ1-2; D not certain. Germline assignment: CDR1 ENHRY and CDR2 SYGVKD. With 10 bases removed from V and 8 bases from J, the gap between germline ends came to 23 bases. The CDR3 length is 14 residues. The CDR3 DNA reads as TGTGCCACCTCGGACCCCCAACCCTCCGGGGGCTACACCTTC. This gives the protein CATSDPQPSGGYTF.

The table lists this clone with a count of one. The chain combines TRBV9 with TRBJ1-2; 9 bases align to TRBD1. The CDR3 extends over 16 amino acids. The germline V gene encodes CDR1 SGDLS and CDR2 YYNGEE. After removal of 3 bases from V and 3 bases from J, the junction contained 9 bases not matched to a gene. The CDR3 reads CASSEDRDRADYGYTF. For the CDR3, the DNA is TGTGCCAGCAGCGAGGACCGGGACAGGGCAGACTATGGCTACACCTTC.

Comments on this clone: The junction does not match germline at one end; this may be a read error. This chain links TRBV5-1 with TRBJ1-2; no definite D call. Per the germline V gene, CDR1 is SGHRS and CDR2 is YFSETQ. This CDR3 has 12 residues. CDR3 DNA: TGTGCCAGCAGCCCACGGAGCTATGGCTACACCTTC. Translating it yields CASSPRSYGYTF.

The DNA for the CDR3 is TGTGCCAGCAGCCCCGGGGCGATCGCCTACGAGCAGTACTTC. Protein product: CASSPGAIAYEQYF. The chain has TRBV5-4 and TRBJ2-7, with D tentatively TRBD1 or TRBD2 (5 bases each). Between the trimmed V and J ends, which lost 4 bases and 2 bases, there was a span of 13 bases. Per germline, CDR1 SGHNT and CDR2 YYREEE (reference sequence). The CDR3 runs to 14 residues.

The chain couples TRBV28 to TRBJ1-1; D is unclear. This CDR3 has 14 amino acids. The V end lost 6 bases, the J end lost 0 bases, and 11 bases lay between the germline ends. Germline values: CDR1 MDHEN, CDR2 SYDVKM. This chain's CDR3 is CASRPGAVNTEAFF. CDR3 in DNA: TGTGCCAGCAGGCCCGGCGCAGTGAACACTGAAGCTTTCTTT.

This rearrangement joins TRBV7-9 to TRBJ2-1; no clear D gene. The ends were cut back, 4 bases at V and 6 bases at J, with 13 bases in the middle. Germline V CDR1 and CDR2: SEHNR, FQNEAQ (reference sequence). The CDR3 is 14 residues long. CDR3 nucleotides: TGTGCCAGCAGCTATAGTACGCTTAGCAATGAGCAGTTCTTC. It yields the protein CASSYSTLSNEQFF.

Comment on this clone: The sample carries other DNA sequences with the same CDR3. CDR3 protein: CASSLIQGDTIYF. For the CDR3, the DNA is TGTGCCAGCAGTTTGATACAGGGGGACACCATATATTTT. The chain employs TRBV27 and TRBJ1-3; 8 bases agree with TRBD1. The J segment lost 8 bases and the V segment lost 3 bases, leaving 3 bases of the junction unmatched. From germline, CDR1 is MNHEY and CDR2 SMNVEV (reference sequence). The CDR3 has 13 residues.

The V gene is TRBV14, the J gene TRBJ2-7; D may be TRBD1 or TRBD2 (5 bases each). The V gene's germline CDR1 is SGHDN and CDR2 FVKESK. The CDR3 runs to 13 residues. Trimming removed 5 bases at V and 6 bases at J, with 14 bases between. The CDR3: CASSITAGTEQYF. CDR3 DNA sequence: TGTGCCAGCAGCATTACCGCAGGGACCGAGCAGTACTTC.